This TCR beta chain is drawn from a study of cytomegalovirus exposure and HLA in healthy donors. The assay was immunoSEQ multiplex PCR, and TCRdb's table has in-frame clones only and misses some. Seen here are under 300,000 clones, 65% to 90% observed once, and the top ten hold more than 0.8%. Germline values: CDR1 GTSNPN, CDR2 SVGIG (reference sequence). V was clipped by 5 bases and J by 2 bases; unmatched bases: 6. This CDR3 has 13 amino acids. The chain has TRBV30 and TRBJ2-7, with TRBD1 matching 7 bases. The TCR originated in a woman under 30 in good health and CMV-seronegative. What was sequenced was PBMCs. The DNA for the CDR3 is TGTGCCTGGCTTGAGGGACAGACCTACGAGCAGTACTTC. Its translation is CAWLEGQTYEQYF.